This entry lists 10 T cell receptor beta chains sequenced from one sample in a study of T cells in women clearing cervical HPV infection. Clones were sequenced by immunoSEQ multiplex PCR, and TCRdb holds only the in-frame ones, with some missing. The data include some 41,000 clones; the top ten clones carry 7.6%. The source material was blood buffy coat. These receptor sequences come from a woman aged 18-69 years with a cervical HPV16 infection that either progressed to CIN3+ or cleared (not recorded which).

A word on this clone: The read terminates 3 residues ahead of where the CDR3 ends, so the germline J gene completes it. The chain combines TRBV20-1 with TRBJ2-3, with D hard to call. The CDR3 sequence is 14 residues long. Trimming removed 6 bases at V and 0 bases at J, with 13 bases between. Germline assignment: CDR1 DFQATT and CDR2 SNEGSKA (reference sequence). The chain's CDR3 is CSARLVASTDTQYF. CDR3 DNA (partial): TGCAGTGCCCGTTTAGTAGCTAGCACAGATACG.

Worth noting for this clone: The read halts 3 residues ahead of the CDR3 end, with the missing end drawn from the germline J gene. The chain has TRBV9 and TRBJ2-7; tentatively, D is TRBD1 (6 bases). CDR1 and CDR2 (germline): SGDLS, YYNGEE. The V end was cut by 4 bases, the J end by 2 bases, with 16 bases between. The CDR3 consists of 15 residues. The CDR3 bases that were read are TGTGCCAGCAGCCCTCAGGACAGTTCCACCTACGAG. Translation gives CASSPQDSSTYE. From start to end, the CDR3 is CASSPQDSSTYEQYF.

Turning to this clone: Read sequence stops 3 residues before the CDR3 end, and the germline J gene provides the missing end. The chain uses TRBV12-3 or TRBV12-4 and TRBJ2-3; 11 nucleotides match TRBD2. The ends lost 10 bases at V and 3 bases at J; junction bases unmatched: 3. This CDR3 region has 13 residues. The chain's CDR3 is CATRLAGTDTQYF. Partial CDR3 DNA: TGTGCCACCCGACTAGCGGGGACAGATACG.

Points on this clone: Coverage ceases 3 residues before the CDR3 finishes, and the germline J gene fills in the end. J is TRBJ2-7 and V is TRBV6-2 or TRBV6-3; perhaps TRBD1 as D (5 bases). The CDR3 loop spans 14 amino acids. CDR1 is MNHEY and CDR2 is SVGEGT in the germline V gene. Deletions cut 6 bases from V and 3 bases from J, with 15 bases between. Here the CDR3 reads CASRPRRGDYEQYF. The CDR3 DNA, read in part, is TGTGCCAGCAGACCTCGTAGGGGTGACTACGAG.

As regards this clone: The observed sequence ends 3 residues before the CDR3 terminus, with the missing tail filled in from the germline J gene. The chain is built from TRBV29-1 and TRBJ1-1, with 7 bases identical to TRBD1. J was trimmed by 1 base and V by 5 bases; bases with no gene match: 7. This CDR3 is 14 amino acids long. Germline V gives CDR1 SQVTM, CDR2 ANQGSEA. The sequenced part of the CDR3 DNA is TGCAGCGTTCTTAAGGGACAGAGGAACACTGAA. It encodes CSVLKGQRNTE. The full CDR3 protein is CSVLKGQRNTEAFF.

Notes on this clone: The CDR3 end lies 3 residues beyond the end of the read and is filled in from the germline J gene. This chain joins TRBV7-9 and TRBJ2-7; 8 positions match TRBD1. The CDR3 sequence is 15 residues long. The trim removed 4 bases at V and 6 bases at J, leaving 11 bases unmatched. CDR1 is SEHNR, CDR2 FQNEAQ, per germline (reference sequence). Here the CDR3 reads CASSSLGQDWREQYF. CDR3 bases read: TGTGCCAGCAGCTCCCTGGGACAGGACTGGCGCGAG.

CDR3 region: CASSDPGPVGDTQYF. Partial CDR3 DNA: TGCGCCAGCAGTGACCCAGGGCCGGTTGGAGATACG. The rearrangement uses TRBV10-1 and TRBJ2-3, with D possibly TRBD1 on 5 matching bases. The CDR3 end is not reached by the read, which stops 3 residues before it; the germline J gene fills it in. CDR1 WNHNN and CDR2 SYGVQD come from the germline V gene (reference sequence). CDR3 length: 15 residues. V was shortened by 3 bases and J by 5 bases, with 15 bases between the two germline ends.

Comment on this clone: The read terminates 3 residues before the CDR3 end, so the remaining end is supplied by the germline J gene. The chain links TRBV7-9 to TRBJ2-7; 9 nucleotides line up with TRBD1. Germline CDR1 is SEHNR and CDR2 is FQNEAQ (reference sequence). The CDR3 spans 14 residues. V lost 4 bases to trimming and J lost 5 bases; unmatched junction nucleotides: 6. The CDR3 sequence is CASSSRDRAHEQYF. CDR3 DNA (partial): TGTGCCAGCAGCTCCCGGGACAGGGCCCACGAG.

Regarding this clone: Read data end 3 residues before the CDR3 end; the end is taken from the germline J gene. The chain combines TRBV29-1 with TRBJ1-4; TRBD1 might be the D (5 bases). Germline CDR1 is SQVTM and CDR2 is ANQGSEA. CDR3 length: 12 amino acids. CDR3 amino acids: CSVGTLRGELFF. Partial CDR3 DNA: TGCAGCGTCGGGACTCTCCGGGGGGAA.

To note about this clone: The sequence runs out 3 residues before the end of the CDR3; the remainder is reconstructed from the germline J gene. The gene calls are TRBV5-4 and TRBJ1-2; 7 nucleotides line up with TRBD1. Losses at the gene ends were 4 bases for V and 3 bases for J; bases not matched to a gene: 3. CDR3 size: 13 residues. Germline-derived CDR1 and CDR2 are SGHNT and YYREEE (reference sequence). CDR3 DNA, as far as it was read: TGTGCCAGCAGCAGAGGGACAGACTATGGC. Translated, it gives CASSRGTDYG. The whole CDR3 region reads CASSRGTDYGYTF.